Reported below is one TCR beta chain. This clonotype is labeled medium-sized (0.01 to 0.1%). No cognate antigen has been identified for it. Per-base qualities were not stored, and no clone one base away is much larger. Sequencing took place on an Illumina MiSeq. TCRdb trimmed public reads at Q25 via fastp, called clones via MiXCR and kept in-frame beta chains. Merged by CDR3 protein, the rows form single entries marked with the most common genes and DNA. The sample table lists about 740 distinct CDR3 sequences, about 8% of them with a count of one. About a fifth of the sample comes from the top ten. From the germline V gene (reference sequence), CDR1 is DFQATT and CDR2 is SNEGSKA. From V the trimming removes 4 bases and from J it removes 7 bases, while the gene matches leave 11 bases of the junction unaccounted for. CDR3 length: 16 amino acids, cysteine to phenylalanine. Here the CDR3 DNA is all that survives: 48 bases in frame from base 1.

These data originate in a study. The sample was CD4+ T cells from synovial fluid. The receptor comes from a human donor with rheumatoid arthritis. This chain is built from TRBV20-1 and TRBJ2-1, with 12 bases matching TRBD2. The CDR3 amino acid sequence is: CSAIWTSGTIENEQFF. In nucleotide form, the sequence is TGCAGTGCTATATGGACTAGCGGGACCATAGAAAATGAGCAGTTCTTC.